This TCR beta chain was retrieved from a study of T cell responses to AZD1222 COVID-19 vaccine. The length of the CDR3 is 12 residues. Germline-derived CDR1 and CDR2 are GTSNPN and SVGIG (reference sequence). Trimming removed 6 bases at V and 8 bases at J, with 17 bases between. Assay used: immunoSEQ multiplex PCR; TCRdb lists only in-frame clones, some missing. The table has about 93,000 clones, 80% to 90% seen once. V and J are TRBV30 and TRBJ2-7; the D is unclear. This receptor was obtained from an adult in good health. The sequencing here drew on peripheral blood, taken on day 0 of AZD1222 vaccination. The DNA of the CDR3 is TGTGCCTGTACTCAGGACCGTAAAAAGCAGTACTTC. Translating gives CACTQDRKKQYF.